This TCR beta chain appears in the sequencing data of a study of diagnostic markers for celiac disease (dated by TCRdb to between 2020 and 2021). Sequencing used an Illumina MiSeq. TCRdb reprocessed the public reads and reports one entry per CDR3 protein sequence, without DNA. This sample's records show 180 or so distinct CDR3 sequences. The ten largest clones represent 48% of the sample. Looking up the germline V gene yields CDR1 SQVTM and CDR2 ANQGSEA. From the cysteine through the phenylalanine, the CDR3 covers 14 amino acids. No DNA sequence is on record. Regarding this clonotype: What this receptor recognizes is not known.

This sequence uses TRBV29-1 and TRBJ2-1; no DNA is available, so the TRBD2 call from TCRdb remains unchecked. This TCR came from a human donor. The specimen was either unsorted cells or a sorted T cell fraction (not recorded which). CDR3 region: CSVDPAGTYNEQFF.